The 26 T cell receptor beta chains given below trace back to one sample, sequenced in a study of CD8 T cells in ankylosing spondylitis (dated by TCRdb to 2017 to 2019). The receptor library was made with 5' RACE. Sequencing was performed on an Illumina HiSeq 2500. TCRdb itself trimmed the public reads at Q25 with fastp, ran MiXCR and retained productive beta chains. Each entry merges the rows of one CDR3 protein and shows their most common DNA and genes. This sample holds approximately 45,000 distinct CDR3 sequences; 11% were observed only once. In total, the top ten clones hold approximately 1.4% of the sample. Sequencing used blood, either unsorted or a sorted T cell fraction (not recorded which). The source is a male donor with ankylosing spondylitis or in good health (not recorded which).

This clonotype was detected ten times or more. The CDR3 coding sequence is TGCGCCAGCAATGGGGGATACCAAGAGACCCAGTACTTC. It encodes CASNGGYQETQYF. V is TRBV5-1 and J is TRBJ2-5; perhaps D is TRBD1 or TRBD2 (5 bases each). Trimming cost V 6 bases and J 0 bases, with 9 bases left between them. The CDR3 is 13 amino acids. Germline lookup yields CDR1 SGHRS and CDR2 YFSETQ.

This clonotype was picked up a small number of times. V is TRBV12-3 or TRBV12-4 and J is TRBJ2-6; no firm D call. Trimming took 1 base from V and 4 from J, leaving 11 bases between them. CDR3 length: 16 residues. CDR3 DNA: TGTGCCAGCAGTTTAGGCGCTTTCCCAGGGGCCAACGTCCTGACTTTC. Translated: CASSLGAFPGANVLTF.

This clonotype was counted many times. The chain carries TRBV12-3 or TRBV12-4 and TRBJ1-5; weak D call: TRBD1 (6 bases). The CDR3 totals 15 residues. The V gene lost 5 bases and the J gene lost 5 bases, with 16 bases spanning the gap. In nucleotides, the CDR3 is TGTGCCAGCAGTCTCAGGAAAGGGGGGGATCAGCCCCAGCATTTT. Translated: CASSLRKGGDQPQHF.

This clonotype was found many times. CDR3 bases: TGCGCCAGCAGCTTGTCAGGGACGGTCCCCGCATATGGCTACACCTTC. Amino acids: CASSLSGTVPAYGYTF. The V and J genes are TRBV5-1 and TRBJ1-2; TRBD1 might be the D (5 bases). V was trimmed by 1 base and J by 5 bases, leaving 18 bases between them. The germline gives CDR1 SGHRS, CDR2 YFSETQ. The CDR3 consists of 16 residues.

Many counts were recorded for this clonotype. This sequence joins TRBV9 and TRBJ1-2; 10 bases map to TRBD1. The J segment lost 4 bases and the V segment lost 5 bases, leaving 20 bases of the junction unmatched. Germline loops: CDR1 SGDLS, CDR2 YYNGEE. The CDR3 loop spans 19 amino acids. CDR3 nucleotide sequence: TGTGCCAGCAGTCATCCTACTGACAGGGGGCAGAGTTCGGTCTATGGCTACACCTTC. Protein sequence: CASSHPTDRGQSSVYGYTF.

This clonotype was seen only a few times. The V and J genes are TRBV3-1 and TRBJ1-4, with D hard to call. Germline V gene lookup returns CDR1 LGHDT and CDR2 YNNKEL (reference sequence). V shed 4 bases and J shed 4 bases, with 7 bases lying between them. The CDR3 spans 13 residues. The CDR3 nucleotides are TGTGCCAGCAGCCGTCAGCTTAATGAAAAACTGTTTTTT. Translation: CASSRQLNEKLFF.

This clonotype has at least ten counts. V gene TRBV5-1 combines with J gene TRBJ1-4; no firm D call. The germline CDR1 and CDR2 sequences are SGHRS and YFSETQ. The CDR3 covers 17 residues. The V gene lost 3 bases and the J gene lost 0 bases, with 15 bases spanning the gap. The CDR3 nucleotides read TGCGCCAGCAGCTCCGGTCGGACGGCCGCAACTAATGAAAAACTGTTTTTT. This gives the protein CASSSGRTAATNEKLFF.

This clonotype has just a few counts. V is TRBV5-1 and J is TRBJ2-1, with TRBD2 matching over 9 bases. The V and J ends lost 0 bases and 0 bases, in that order; junction bases with no gene match: 4. The length of the CDR3 is 17 residues. Germline CDR1 SGHRS, CDR2 YFSETQ. CDR3 sequence: CASSLAWRGGSYNEQFF. The DNA for the CDR3 is TGCGCCAGCAGCTTGGCTTGGCGGGGGGGCTCCTACAATGAGCAGTTCTTC.

This clonotype was detected a few times. The J gene is TRBJ2-2, the V gene TRBV7-2, with D maybe TRBD1 (6 bases). Germline V gene data show CDR1 as SGHTA and CDR2 as FQGNSA. CDR3 length: 14 residues. Trimming removed 0 bases at V and 5 bases at J, with 7 bases between. The CDR3, as DNA: TGTGCCAGCAGCTTAGCAGGGGGTACCGGGGAGCTGTTTTTT. The encoded protein is CASSLAGGTGELFF.

The table lists this clonotype with many counts. The V and J genes are TRBV12-3 or TRBV12-4 and TRBJ2-3, with 7 bases matching TRBD2. The J segment lost 5 bases and the V segment lost 6 bases, leaving 5 bases of the junction unmatched. The CDR3 runs 13 residues. The CDR3 sequence is CASRPGGLDTQYF. The CDR3 bases are TGTGCCAGCAGGCCGGGGGGTTTAGATACGCAGTATTTT.

This clonotype was observed many times. The genes are TRBV5-4 and TRBJ1-3; 7 bases fit TRBD1. The germline V gene encodes CDR1 SGHNT and CDR2 YYREEE (reference sequence). Losses at the gene ends were 0 bases for V and 0 bases for J; bases not matched to a gene: 0. The CDR3 spans 15 residues. Written as DNA, the CDR3 is TGTGCCAGCAGCTTGGAGGGGGCCTCTGGAAACACCATATATTTT. Protein product: CASSLEGASGNTIYF.

This clonotype was observed at least ten times. The chain employs TRBV11-2 and TRBJ2-3; TRBD1 aligns across 7 bases. The CDR3 has 16 amino acids. Germline V gene lookup returns CDR1 SGHAT and CDR2 FQNNGV. The trim removed 4 bases at V and 1 base at J, leaving 8 bases unmatched. The CDR3 is CASSSRGLRGTDTQYF. DNA for the CDR3: TGTGCCAGCAGCTCTAGGGGGCTACGGGGCACAGATACGCAGTATTTT.

In its sample, this clonotype was seen many times. The rearrangement links TRBV19 to TRBJ2-7, with D perhaps being TRBD1 or TRBD2 (5 bases each). The CDR3 is made up of 13 amino acids. CDR1 is LNHDA, CDR2 SQIVND, per germline (reference sequence). Trimming took 5 bases from V and 1 from J, leaving 9 bases between them. The CDR3: CASSEGHSYEQYF. In DNA, the CDR3 is TGTGCCAGTAGTGAGGGGCATTCCTACGAGCAGTACTTC.

The CDR3 reads CSVDRGVAYNEQFF. The DNA of the CDR3 is TGCAGCGTTGATCGCGGGGTCGCTTACAATGAGCAGTTCTTC. The genes are TRBV29-1 and TRBJ2-1; D is possibly TRBD2 (6 bases). Deletions cut 3 bases from V and 4 bases from J, with 13 bases between. The V gene's germline CDR1 is SQVTM and CDR2 ANQGSEA. This CDR3 is 14 amino acids long.

J is TRBJ1-1 and V is TRBV25-1; D gene ambiguous. Germline lookup yields CDR1 MGHDK and CDR2 SYGVNS. This CDR3 region has 14 residues. The V and J ends lost 6 bases and 0 bases respectively, with 11 bases between them. CDR3 region: CASSRSGLNTEAFF. CDR3 in DNA: TGTGCCAGCAGCAGATCGGGATTGAACACTGAAGCTTTCTTT.

The V gene is TRBV19, the J gene TRBJ2-1; no clear D. The V and J ends lost 8 bases and 0 bases respectively, with 14 bases between them. CDR3 size: 15 residues. Germline loops: CDR1 LNHDA, CDR2 SQIVND (reference sequence). The CDR3 is CASGKDRSSYNEQFF. CDR3 DNA sequence: TGTGCCAGTGGCAAAGACCGTAGCTCCTACAATGAGCAGTTCTTC.

This clonotype was observed many times. The chain combines TRBV12-3 or TRBV12-4 with TRBJ1-3; the D is unclear. Trimming cost V 5 bases and J 2 bases, with 10 bases left between them. This CDR3 comprises 14 residues. The CDR3 here is CASSLQRAGNTIYF. The CDR3 DNA reads as TGTGCCAGCAGTCTCCAGAGGGCTGGAAACACCATATATTTT.

This clonotype has ten or more counts. The J gene is TRBJ2-4, the V gene TRBV5-6; D is unclear. This CDR3 has 14 residues. The V end was cut by 0 bases, the J end by 0 bases, with 4 bases between. From germline, CDR1 is SGHDT and CDR2 YYEEEE. As DNA, the CDR3 is TGTGCCAGCAGCTTGGAGCTAGCCAAAAACATTCAGTACTTC. Residues: CASSLELAKNIQYF.

In this sample, this clonotype turned up many times. The CDR3 region is CASSLVGYQPQHF. The DNA for the CDR3 is TGCGCCAGCAGCTTGGTTGGGTATCAGCCCCAGCATTTT. This chain connects TRBV5-1 to TRBJ1-5; D gene unclear. Germline V CDR1 and CDR2: SGHRS, YFSETQ. This CDR3 region has 13 residues. V was shortened by 0 bases and J by 5 bases, with 6 bases between the two germline ends.

This clonotype was seen at least ten times. The rearrangement uses TRBV29-1 and TRBJ2-2, with D perhaps matching TRBD2 (5 bases). The CDR3 consists of 15 residues. CDR1 SQVTM and CDR2 ANQGSEA come from the germline V gene. V dropped 6 bases and J dropped 6 bases, with 20 bases sitting between them. Here the CDR3 reads CSVSETGSKAGELFF. CDR3 nucleotide sequence: TGCAGCGTCTCGGAGACTGGGAGCAAGGCCGGGGAGCTGTTTTTT.

This clonotype appeared many times. The chain combines TRBV9 with TRBJ2-1, with a tentative D call TRBD1 (5 bases). Trimming took 3 bases from V and 9 from J, leaving 13 bases between them. The CDR3 has 13 amino acids. Germline V gives CDR1 SGDLS, CDR2 YYNGEE. CDR3 protein: CASSATGGSEQFF. The CDR3 bases are TGTGCCAGCAGCGCCACAGGCGGAAGTGAGCAGTTCTTC.

The chain links TRBV30 to TRBJ2-1; no reliable D call. CDR1 is GTSNPN and CDR2 is SVGIG in the germline V gene (reference sequence). The V gene lost 2 bases and the J gene lost 9 bases, with 8 bases spanning the gap. The CDR3 spans 11 residues. CDR3 in amino acids: CAWSIRSEQFF. CDR3 DNA sequence: TGTGCCTGGAGTATACGGAGTGAGCAGTTCTTC.

The chain has TRBV4-2 and TRBJ2-7; a weak D match, TRBD2 (6 bases). The CDR3 runs 17 residues. Trimming stripped 0 bases from V and 9 bases from J, with 24 bases between. The germline V gene encodes CDR1 LGHNA and CDR2 YNFKEQ. In nucleotides, the CDR3 is TGTGCCAGCAGCCAAGATGGTGGGGACTTAGTGAGCGCCGCGCAGTACTTC. This gives the protein CASSQDGGDLVSAAQYF.

The J gene is TRBJ1-1, the V gene TRBV7-2; D remains unclear. With 3 bases removed from V and 2 bases from J, the gap between germline ends came to 7 bases. This CDR3 comprises 13 residues. Germline CDR1 and CDR2: SGHTA and FQGNSA. In DNA form, the CDR3 reads TGTGCCAGCAGCTTCTCTATAAACACTGAAGCTTTCTTT. Protein: CASSFSINTEAFF.

This clonotype was seen ten or more times. V is TRBV5-1 and J is TRBJ2-1, with 7 bases lining up with TRBD2. CDR1 is SGHRS and CDR2 is YFSETQ in the germline V gene. Losses at the gene ends were 1 base for V and 8 bases for J; bases not matched to a gene: 9. The CDR3 extends over 15 amino acids. CDR3 region: CASSLRASGGDEQFF. The CDR3 DNA reads TGCGCCAGCAGCTTGAGGGCTAGCGGCGGGGATGAGCAGTTCTTC.

This clonotype was observed a handful of times. The chain is built from TRBV11-2 and TRBJ2-7, with 7 bases fitting TRBD1. The ends lost 4 bases at V and 3 bases at J; junction bases unmatched: 6. The CDR3 sequence is 14 residues long. From germline, CDR1 is SGHAT and CDR2 FQNNGV. This CDR3 is CASSSWDRDYEQYF. CDR3 nucleotides: TGTGCCAGCAGCTCATGGGACAGAGACTACGAGCAGTACTTC.